These T cell receptor beta chains were read from a single sample in a study of shared clonotypes between healthy human individuals. TCRdb's table, derived via immunoSEQ multiplex PCR, lists solely in-frame clones and lacks some. The sample gives about 480,000 clones, over 75% of which show up once; about 12% is in the top ten. Sequencing was done on a sample of PBMCs. The receptors derive from a woman in her 40s in good health. Some clones in this sample may be carry-over from other donors' samples. CDR3s include the opening cysteine and the closing phenylalanine or tryptophan. D genes are given only for firm matches. Not every row has a clone size; where given, it reads once, few, many or a size class.

V,size,J,D,CDR3,DNA
TRBV4-2,.,TRBJ2-1,TRBD2,CASSQGDSGREQFF,TGTGCCAGCAGCCAAGGTGATAGCGGGAGGGAGCAGTTCTTC
TRBV1,.,TRBJ2-5,.,CTSSQGRVETQYF,TGCACCAGCAGCCAAGGTAGGGTGGAGACCCAGTACTTC
TRBV5-1,.,TRBJ2-3,.,CASSTYLGDTQYF,TGCGCCAGCAGCACATACTTGGGAGATACGCAGTATTTT
TRBV28,.,TRBJ1-1,TRBD1,CASSTPGGRNTEAFF,TGTGCCAGCAGTACGCCAGGGGGTAGGAACACTGAAGCTTTCTTT
TRBV6-5,.,TRBJ1-4,TRBD1,CASSPGGAGEKLFF,TGTGCCAGCAGTCCAGGGGGGGCAGGTGAAAAACTGTTTTTT
TRBV2,.,TRBJ2-7,TRBD2,CASTTSGGGPNYEQYF,TGTGCCAGCACTACCTCGGGGGGGGGACCGAACTACGAGCAGTACTTC
TRBV7-9,.,TRBJ2-2,.,CASLQRTGELFF,TGTGCCAGTCTCCAGCGCACCGGGGAGCTGTTTTTT
TRBV5-1,.,TRBJ2-7,TRBD2,CASRLGLAGNYEQYF,TGCGCCAGCAGATTGGGACTAGCGGGAAACTACGAGCAGTACTTC
TRBV28,.,TRBJ2-3,.,CASSLDYRTDTQYF,TGTGCCAGCAGTTTGGACTACAGGACAGATACGCAGTATTTT
TRBV5-1,.,TRBJ2-7,TRBD2,CASNVDGLAGGPEQYF,TGCGCCAGCAACGTGGACGGACTAGCGGGAGGCCCCGAGCAGTACTTC
TRBV27,.,TRBJ2-3,TRBD2,CASSWRGSDTQYF,TGTGCCAGCAGTTGGCGGGGGTCAGATACGCAGTATTTT
TRBV5-1,.,TRBJ2-2,TRBD2,CASSPGTSGGELFF,TGCGCCAGCAGCCCCGGGACTAGCGGCGGGGAGCTGTTTTTT
TRBV7-9,.,TRBJ2-3,.,CASSPLGDTQYF,TGTGCCAGCAGTCCCCTCGGGGATACGCAGTATTTT
TRBV19,once,TRBJ2-7,.,CASGTPYEQYF,TGTGCCAGTGGTACCCCCTACGAGCAGTACTTC
TRBV7-2,.,TRBJ2-1,.,CASSFYAEQFF,TGTGCCAGCAGCTTCTATGCTGAGCAGTTCTTC
TRBV27,.,TRBJ2-5,TRBD1,CASSLLGGQGPQETQYF,TGTGCCAGCAGTTTATTGGGGGGACAGGGCCCCCAAGAGACCCAGTACTTC
TRBV27,.,TRBJ2-1,TRBD2,CASSSPRASGGINEQFF,TGTGCCAGCAGTTCTCCCCGAGCTAGCGGGGGGATCAATGAGCAGTTCTTC
TRBV5-4,.,TRBJ2-7,TRBD1,CASSLWGQISYEQYF,TGTGCCAGCAGCCTATGGGGACAGATCTCCTACGAGCAGTACTTC
TRBV7-3,few,TRBJ1-1,.,CASGVSPNTEAFF,TGTGCCAGCGGTGTCAGTCCGAACACTGAAGCTTTCTTT
TRBV5-4,.,TRBJ2-3,TRBD2,CASSRGTSGRQSTDTQYF,TGTGCCAGCAGCAGAGGGACTAGCGGGAGGCAGAGCACAGATACGCAGTATTTT